Below, one TCR beta chain is given with its context. Antigen: not known. Germline V gene data show CDR1 as SGHRS and CDR2 as YFSETQ. The CDR3 covers 15 residues. V lost 0 bases and J lost 8, with 12 bases in between. This sample stems from a study of T-cell memory formation after mild COVID-19. Findings of the study overall: A subset of responding clones appeared in pre-infection memory, suggesting cross-reactive memory joined. Unconfirmed was the SARS-CoV-2 specificity of second-wave clones that peaked on day 37.

Constant-segment primers and 5'RACE yielded cDNA libraries for TCR alpha and TCR beta, each carrying sample barcodes and UMIs. In TCRdb, the 5' RACE reads were re-called with MiXCR into one record per CDR3 protein. The sample yields under 650,000 distinct CDR3 sequences, 18% seen once. The source is an adult woman who had mild COVID-19 (a few samples of this study predate the infection). Cell type and time point are not known. The sample was PBMCs or a T cell subset sorted from them (not recorded which). The chain carries TRBV5-1 and TRBJ1-6; D possibly corresponds to TRBD1 (6 bases). The CDR3 here is CASSLVGGTYSPLHF. The CDR3, as DNA: TGCGCCAGCAGCTTGGTAGGGGGGACGTATTCACCCCTCCACTTT. Full variable domain (rest looked up from reference TRBV5-1 and TRBJ1-6): KAGVTQTPRYLIKTRGQQVTLSCSPISGHRSVSWYQQTPGQGLQFLFEYFSETQRNKGNFPGRFSGRQFSNSRSEMNVSTLELGDSALYLCASSLVGGTYSPLHFGNGTRLTVT.